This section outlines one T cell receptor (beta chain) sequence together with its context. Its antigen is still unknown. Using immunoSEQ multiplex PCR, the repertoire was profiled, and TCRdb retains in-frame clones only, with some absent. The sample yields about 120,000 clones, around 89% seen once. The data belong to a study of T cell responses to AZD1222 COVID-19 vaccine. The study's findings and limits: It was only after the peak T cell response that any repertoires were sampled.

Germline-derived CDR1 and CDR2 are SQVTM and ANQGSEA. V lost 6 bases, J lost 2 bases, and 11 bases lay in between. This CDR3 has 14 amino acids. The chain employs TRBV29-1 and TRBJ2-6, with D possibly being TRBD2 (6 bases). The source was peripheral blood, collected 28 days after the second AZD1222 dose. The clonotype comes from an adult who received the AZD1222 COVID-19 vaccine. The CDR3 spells CSVLRGTGANVLTF. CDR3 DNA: TGCAGCGTCCTTCGGGGGACTGGGGCCAACGTCCTGACTTTC.